These 5 T cell receptor beta chains were all obtained from the same sample, sequenced in a study of T-cell reconstitution after alpha-beta-depleted transplantation in children listed by TCRdb under 2016. Explained via the paper, the treatment or condition label denotes: allogeneic hematopoietic cell transplantation with graft depleted of TCRalphabeta T cells and CD19 B cells. Receptor libraries were prepared by PCR. The sequencing machine was an Illumina HiSeq 2500. TCR library preparation used molecular barcoding, with unique molecular identifiers applied to normalize quantification of the TCRbeta repertoire. TCRdb trimmed public reads at Q25 via fastp, called clones via MiXCR and kept in-frame beta chains. Every CDR3 protein is listed once, alongside the most common genes and DNA of its rows. For this sample there are approximately 1,000,000 distinct CDR3 sequences; roughly 29% appear just once. The ten largest clones represent over 25% of the sample.

Material: PBMCs, mostly from graft donor cells, obtained 360 days after TCRalphabeta/CD19-depleted stem cell transplant. These TCRs come from a boy under two years old who had a stem cell transplant for SCID, so the T cells may come from the graft donor.

This chain connects TRBV5-1 to TRBJ2-2; no firm D call. This CDR3 has 15 amino acids. Between the trimmed V and J ends, which lost 0 bases and 2 bases, there was a span of 8 bases. Per germline, CDR1 SGHRS and CDR2 YFSETQ. The CDR3 is CASSLDRSNTGELFF. The CDR3 DNA follows: TGCGCCAGCAGCTTGGACAGATCTAACACCGGGGAGCTGTTTTTT.

This clonotype was found a few times. The rearrangement joins TRBV12-3 or TRBV12-4 to TRBJ2-7; TRBD2 might be the D (5 bases). This CDR3 is 15 amino acids long. Trimming took 6 bases from V and 2 from J, leaving 17 bases between them. CDR3 sequence (DNA): TGTGCCAGCAGCCAGCGGCGGGCCACCACCTACGAGCAGTACTTC. This translates into CASSQRRATTYEQYF.

This clonotype turned up a few times. The chain combines TRBV6-4 with TRBJ2-4, with a possible D match to TRBD1 (6 bases). V was trimmed by 2 bases and J by 6 bases, leaving 17 bases between them. Germline CDR1 reads MRHNA; CDR2 reads SNTAGT. This CDR3 has 16 amino acids. The CDR3 DNA sequence: TGTGCCAGCAGTGACCGCAAGGGGGAGAGGGGAAACATTCAGTACTTC. Its protein is CASSDRKGERGNIQYF.

The chain links TRBV20-1 to TRBJ1-2; TRBD1 agrees at 8 bases. From germline, CDR1 is DFQATT and CDR2 SNEGSKA (reference sequence). The CDR3 has 14 amino acids. V trimming: 6 bases; J trimming: 4 bases; junction bases outside the gene matches: 10. The CDR3 sequence is CSADSGTGSYGYTF. The CDR3 DNA is TGCAGTGCGGACAGCGGGACAGGCAGCTATGGCTACACCTTC.

The chain joins TRBV2 to TRBJ1-5; D is unresolved. V lost 5 bases, J lost 0 bases, and 8 bases lay in between. Germline V lookup: CDR1 SNHLY, CDR2 FYNNEI. The CDR3 has 14 residues. The CDR3 DNA reads as TGTGCCAGCAGTCGTGCGAATAGCAATCAGCCCCAGCATTTT. It codes for CASSRANSNQPQHF.